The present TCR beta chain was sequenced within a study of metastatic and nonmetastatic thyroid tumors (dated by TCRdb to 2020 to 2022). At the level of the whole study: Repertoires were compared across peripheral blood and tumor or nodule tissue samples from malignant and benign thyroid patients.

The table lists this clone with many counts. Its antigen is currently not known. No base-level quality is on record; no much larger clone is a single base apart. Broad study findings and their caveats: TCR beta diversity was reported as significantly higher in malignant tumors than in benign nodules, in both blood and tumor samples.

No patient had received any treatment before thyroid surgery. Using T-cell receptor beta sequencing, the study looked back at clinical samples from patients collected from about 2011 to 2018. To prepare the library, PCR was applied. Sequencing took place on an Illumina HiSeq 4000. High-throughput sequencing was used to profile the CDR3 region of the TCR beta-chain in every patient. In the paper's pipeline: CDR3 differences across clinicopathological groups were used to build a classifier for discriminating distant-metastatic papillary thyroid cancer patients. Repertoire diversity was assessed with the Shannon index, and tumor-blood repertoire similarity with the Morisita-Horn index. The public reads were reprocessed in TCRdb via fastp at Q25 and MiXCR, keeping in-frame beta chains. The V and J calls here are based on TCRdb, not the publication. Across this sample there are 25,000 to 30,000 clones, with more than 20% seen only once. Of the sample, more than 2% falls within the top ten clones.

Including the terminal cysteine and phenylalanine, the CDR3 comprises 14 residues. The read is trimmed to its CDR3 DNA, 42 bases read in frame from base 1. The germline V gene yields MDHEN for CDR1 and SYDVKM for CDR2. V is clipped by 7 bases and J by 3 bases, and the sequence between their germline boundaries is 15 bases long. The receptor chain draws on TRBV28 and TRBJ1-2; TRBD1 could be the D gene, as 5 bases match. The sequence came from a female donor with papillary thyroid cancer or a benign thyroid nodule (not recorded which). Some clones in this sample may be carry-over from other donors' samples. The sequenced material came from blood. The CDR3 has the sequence CASTTLGVDYGYTF. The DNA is TGTGCCAGCACTACGCTGGGGGTTGACTATGGCTACACCTTC.